One sample yielded the 20 T cell receptor beta chains listed below, sequenced in a study of blood T cells in healthy people across ages. It was with a sample-barcoded 5' primer and a J-beta primer mix that a second PCR of roughly 7 to 12 cycles was run. TCRdb ran MiXCR on the 5' RACE reads and lists one entry per CDR3 protein. The top ten clones hold around 23% of a sample with under 750,000 distinct CDR3 sequences, around 48% of them seen once. The sequencing sample was made of blood. Every receptor here comes from a man at least 80 years old in good health.

V and J are TRBV20-1 and TRBJ1-5; tentative D call: TRBD1 (5 bases). Germline assignment: CDR1 DFQATT and CDR2 SNEGSKA (reference sequence). V lost 3 bases to trimming and J lost 4 bases, with 13 bases between them. The CDR3 consists of 14 residues. The CDR3 nucleotides are TGCAGTGCTAGTTTCCCCGACAGTAATCAGCCCCAGCATTTT. Residues: CSASFPDSNQPQHF.

A few counts support this clonotype. The genes are TRBV6-5 and TRBJ2-5, with TRBD2 as a possible D gene (6 bases). Germline assignment: CDR1 MNHEY and CDR2 SVGAGI. The CDR3 totals 15 residues. Trimming removed 0 bases at V and 11 bases at J, with 19 bases between. The CDR3 nucleotides are TGTGCCAGCAGTTACTCGGGGGGACCACTAAATGAGCAGTACTTC. Its translation is CASSYSGGPLNEQYF.

A note on this clonotype: One junction end does not reproduce the germline sequence, and a read error may be involved. The J gene is TRBJ2-1, the V gene TRBV7-7, with 7 bases lining up with TRBD1. The CDR3 consists of 14 residues. The germline V gene has CDR1 SSHAT and CDR2 FNYEAQ (reference sequence). The CDR3 DNA is TGTGCTAGCAGCTTATCCGGGACAGACAATGAGCAGTTCTTC. Translating it yields CASSLSGTDNEQFF.

This clonotype was counted between two and nine times. This chain uses TRBV7-2 with TRBJ2-3; 10 nucleotides line up with TRBD2. Germline-derived CDR1 and CDR2 are SGHTA and FQGNSA. V was pared by 1 base and J by 5 bases, with 6 bases of the junction left unmatched. The CDR3 has 16 amino acids. CDR3: CASSLVPQRGGDTQYF. The CDR3 DNA is TGTGCCAGCAGCTTAGTCCCCCAGCGGGGGGGAGATACGCAGTATTTT.

The chain recombines TRBV7-2 with TRBJ2-6; 12 nucleotides align to TRBD1. V trimming: 4 bases; J trimming: 1 base; junction bases outside the gene matches: 2. CDR1 is SGHTA, CDR2 FQGNSA, per germline. The CDR3 totals 17 residues. Here the CDR3 DNA reads TGTGCCAGCAGCTCGGGACAGGGGGCTTCTGGGGCCAACGTCCTGACTTTC. Translated: CASSSGQGASGANVLTF.

The gene calls are TRBV6-5 and TRBJ1-1; D may be TRBD1 (6 bases). CDR1 and CDR2 (germline): MNHEY, SVGAGI. V dropped 10 bases and J dropped 5 bases, with 17 bases sitting between them. The CDR3 loop spans 13 amino acids. The CDR3 reads CATASTGRTEAFF. For the CDR3, the DNA is TGTGCCACCGCATCTACAGGGCGAACTGAAGCTTTCTTT.

Only one count was recorded for this clonotype. The rearrangement joins TRBV20-1 to TRBJ2-1; 10 nucleotides agree with TRBD2. V trimming: 5 bases; J trimming: 9 bases; junction bases outside the gene matches: 13. This CDR3 contains 15 residues. The germline V gene encodes CDR1 DFQATT and CDR2 SNEGSKA (reference sequence). CDR3 in DNA: TGCAGTGCTCCTAGGACTAGCGGACCCCTGGGTGAGCAGTTCTTC. It yields the protein CSAPRTSGPLGEQFF.

The chain is built from TRBV20-1 and TRBJ2-7, with TRBD1 identical over 7 bases. Trimming cost V 2 bases and J 0 bases; bases outside gene matches: 10. Germline assignment: CDR1 DFQATT and CDR2 SNEGSKA (reference sequence). The CDR3 extends over 16 amino acids. The CDR3 nucleotides read TGCAGTGCTAGAAGGGTTGACAGGGCCAGCTCCTACGAGCAGTACTTC. Translating gives CSARRVDRASSYEQYF.

This clonotype was seen repeatedly, ten times or more. The chain joins TRBV6-5 to TRBJ2-5; TRBD1 aligns across 10 bases. V dropped 7 bases and J dropped 3; count of bases not matched to a gene: 11. The CDR3 is made up of 16 amino acids. Per the germline V gene, CDR1 is MNHEY and CDR2 is SVGAGI. DNA of the CDR3: TGTGCCAGCATCTCACGGAAGACAGGGGGCAAAGAGACCCAGTACTTC. Protein product: CASISRKTGGKETQYF.

The CDR3 DNA is TGCAGTGCTAGGGAAACAATAGCTTCACCCCTCCACTTT. The encoded protein is CSARETIASPLHF. The rearrangement links TRBV20-1 to TRBJ1-6, with D hard to call. The V gene's germline CDR1 is DFQATT and CDR2 SNEGSKA (reference sequence). Deletions cut 3 bases from V and 9 bases from J, with 12 bases between. The CDR3 spans 13 residues.

This clonotype was counted a few times. The genes are TRBV5-1 and TRBJ2-1; TRBD1 might be the D (5 bases). Germline lookup yields CDR1 SGHRS and CDR2 YFSETQ. Trimming left V 0 bases short and J 5 bases short, with 9 bases between. The CDR3 contains 14 residues. The CDR3 loop is CASSLAGPDNEQFF. The CDR3 DNA follows: TGCGCCAGCAGCTTGGCAGGGCCGGACAATGAGCAGTTCTTC.

The chain carries TRBV5-1 and TRBJ2-5; the D gene is possibly TRBD2 (7 bases). The V gene lost 5 bases and the J gene lost 5 bases, with 16 bases spanning the gap. From germline, CDR1 is SGHRS and CDR2 YFSETQ. This CDR3 contains 14 residues. The CDR3 coding sequence is TGCGCCAGCAGACGGGGGGCTTCTGGTGAGACCCAGTACTTC. This sequence encodes CASRRGASGETQYF.

This chain links TRBV11-1 with TRBJ2-1, with D perhaps being TRBD1 or TRBD2 (5 bases each). V dropped 3 bases and J dropped 8 bases, with 14 bases sitting between them. The CDR3 runs to 14 residues. CDR1 SGHAT and CDR2 FQDESV come from the germline V gene (reference sequence). The CDR3 sequence is CASSFDGKGDEQFF. CDR3 in DNA: TGTGCCAGCAGCTTCGACGGGAAAGGGGATGAGCAGTTCTTC.

For this clonotype: A clone one base away is much larger, so this may be a read error. The DNA of the CDR3 is TGTGCCAACAGCTCTTTGGGGATAAATGAGCAGTTCTTC. It codes for CANSSLGINEQFF. This chain links TRBV6-5 with TRBJ2-1; D remains ambiguous. This CDR3 contains 13 residues. The V end lost 10 bases, the J end lost 7 bases, and 17 bases lay between the germline ends. Germline V gene data show CDR1 as MNHEY and CDR2 as SVGAGI.

This rearrangement joins TRBV27 to TRBJ1-5; TRBD1 is a possible D gene (6 bases). CDR3 length: 15 amino acids. V lost 6 bases, J lost 3 bases, and 15 bases lay in between. CDR1 is MNHEY and CDR2 is SMNVEV in the germline V gene (reference sequence). DNA for the CDR3: TGTGCCAGCAGGAAGTTGGACAGACCCAATCAGCCCCAGCATTTT. Translation gives CASRKLDRPNQPQHF.

V is TRBV6-2 or TRBV6-3 and J is TRBJ2-1; 7 bases line up with TRBD1. The J segment lost 4 bases and the V segment lost 2 bases, leaving 2 bases of the junction unmatched. CDR1 and CDR2 from the germline V gene are MNHEY and SVGEGT. The CDR3 contains 14 residues. In DNA form, the CDR3 reads TGTGCCAGCAGTTACCCGACAGGGTACAATGAGCAGTTCTTC. Protein product: CASSYPTGYNEQFF.

The table lists this clonotype with a few counts. The chain couples TRBV7-9 to TRBJ1-1; D is unclear. CDR3 size: 13 residues. Germline CDR1 is SEHNR and CDR2 is FQNEAQ (reference sequence). The V and J ends lost 2 bases and 7 bases respectively, with 11 bases between them. The CDR3 bases are TGTGCCAGCAGCTTAAAGGCGGGAGATGAAGCTTTCTTT. Translated: CASSLKAGDEAFF.

This clonotype was detected a few times. The rearrangement joins TRBV6-2 or TRBV6-3 to TRBJ1-2; D possibly corresponds to TRBD1 (6 bases). Germline V CDR1 and CDR2: MNHEY, SVGEGT. The CDR3 is made up of 14 amino acids. Trimming took off 6 bases at V and 0 bases at J, with 11 bases between the two ends. Here the CDR3 DNA reads TGTGCCAGCAGGCGGGACACTTCTAACTATGGCTACACCTTC. This sequence encodes CASRRDTSNYGYTF.

This chain joins TRBV9 and TRBJ2-7; 7 nucleotides match TRBD2. With 0 bases clipped from V and 0 bases from J, the junction kept 3 bases outside the gene matches. CDR1 is SGDLS and CDR2 is YYNGEE in the germline V gene. The CDR3 consists of 15 residues. The CDR3 region has the DNA TGTGCCAGCAGCGTAGAAGCGGGAAGCTCCTACGAGCAGTACTTC. Translated, it gives CASSVEAGSSYEQYF.

The rearrangement links TRBV3-1 to TRBJ2-7; D gene uncertain. The ends were cut back, 0 bases at V and 10 bases at J, with 13 bases in the middle. CDR1 and CDR2 from the germline V gene are LGHDT and YNNKEL (reference sequence). CDR3 length equals 13 residues. The CDR3 region is CASSQDSGITQYF. The DNA of the CDR3 is TGTGCCAGCAGCCAAGATAGTGGTATAACCCAGTACTTC.